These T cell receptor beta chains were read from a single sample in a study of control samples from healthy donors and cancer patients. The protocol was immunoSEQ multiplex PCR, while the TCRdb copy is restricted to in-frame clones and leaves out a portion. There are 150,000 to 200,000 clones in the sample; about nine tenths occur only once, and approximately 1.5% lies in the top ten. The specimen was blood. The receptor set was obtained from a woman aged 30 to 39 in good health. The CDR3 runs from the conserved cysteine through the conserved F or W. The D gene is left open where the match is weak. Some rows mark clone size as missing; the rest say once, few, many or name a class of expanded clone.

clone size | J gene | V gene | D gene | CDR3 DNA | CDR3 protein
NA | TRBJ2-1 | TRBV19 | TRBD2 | TGTGCCAGTAGTATCACTAGCGGTTACAATGAGCAGTTCTTC | CASSITSGYNEQFF
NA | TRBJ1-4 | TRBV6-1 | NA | TGTGCCAGCAGTGAAGGCAGTGAGAATGAAAAACTGTTTTTT | CASSEGSENEKLFF
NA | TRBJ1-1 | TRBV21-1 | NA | TGTGCCAGCAGCCGACCCACTGAAGCTTTCTTT | CASSRPTEAFF
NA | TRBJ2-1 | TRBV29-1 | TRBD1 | TGCAGCGAGGACAGGGGGAATGAGCAGTTCTTC | CSEDRGNEQFF
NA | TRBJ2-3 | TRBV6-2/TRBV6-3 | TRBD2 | TGTGCCAGCAGTTATCAGCCAGCGGGAGTCTTCACAGATACGCAGTATTTT | CASSYQPAGVFTDTQYF
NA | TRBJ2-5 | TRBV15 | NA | TGTGCCACCAGCAGAGGAAGGCCGGGACAAGAGACCCAGTACTTC | CATSRGRPGQETQYF
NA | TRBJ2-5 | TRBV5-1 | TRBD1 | TGCGCCAGCAGCCCGACAGGGGCCCCGCAAGAGACCCAGTACTTC | CASSPTGAPQETQYF
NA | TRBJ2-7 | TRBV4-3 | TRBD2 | TGCGCCAGCAGCCATGGACTAGCCGATACCTACGAGCAGTACTTC | CASSHGLADTYEQYF
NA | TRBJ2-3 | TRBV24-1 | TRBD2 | TGTGCCACCAGTGAAACCGGGACGGGGGGATTAAATACGCAGTATTTT | CATSETGTGGLNTQYF
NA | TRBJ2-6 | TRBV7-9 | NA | TGTGCCAGCAGCAAGCGGGGCAGGGGCGAAACTGGGGCCAACGTCCTGACTTTC | CASSKRGRGETGANVLTF
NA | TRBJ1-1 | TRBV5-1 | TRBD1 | TGCGCCAGCAGCCCCAGACAGGGGGTGGCGAACACTGAAGCTTTCTTT | CASSPRQGVANTEAFF
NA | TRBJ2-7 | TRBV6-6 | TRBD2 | TGTGCCATATCCGGGACTAGGTTCTACGAGCAGTACTTC | CAISGTRFYEQYF
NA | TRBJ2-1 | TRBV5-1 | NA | TGCGCCAGCAGCTTGTTCCAGGGGAATTACAATGAGCAGTTCTTC | CASSLFQGNYNEQFF
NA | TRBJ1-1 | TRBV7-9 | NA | TGTGCCAGCAGACAGGGCCTGAACACTGAAGCTTTCTTT | CASRQGLNTEAFF
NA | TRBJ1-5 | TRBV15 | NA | TGTGCCACCAGCAGAGATCCGGATAGCAATCAGCCCCAGCATTTT | CATSRDPDSNQPQHF
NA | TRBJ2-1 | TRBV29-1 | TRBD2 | TGCAGCGTCGGGACTAGCGGATACAATGAGCAGTTCTTC | CSVGTSGYNEQFF
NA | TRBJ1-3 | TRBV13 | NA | TGTGCCAGCAGCTCAGTAGGCTCTGGAAACACCATATATTTT | CASSSVGSGNTIYF
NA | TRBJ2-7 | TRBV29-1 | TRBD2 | TGCAGCGTTGAAGATAGCGGGGGGACACCCTACGAGCAGTACTTC | CSVEDSGGTPYEQYF
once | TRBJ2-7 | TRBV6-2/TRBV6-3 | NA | TGTGCCAGCAGTTACCCCGCTAGGTCCTACGAGCAGTACTTC | CASSYPARSYEQYF
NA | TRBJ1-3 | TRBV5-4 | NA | TGTGCCAGCAGCATCTGGGGAAACACCATATATTTT | CASSIWGNTIYF
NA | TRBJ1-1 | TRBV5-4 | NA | TGTGCCAGCAGCTTTGGACAGCACACTGAAGCTTTCTTT | CASSFGQHTEAFF
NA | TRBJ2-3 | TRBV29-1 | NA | TGCAGCGTTCACGGCAGGGCGAGCACAGATACGCAGTATTTT | CSVHGRASTDTQYF
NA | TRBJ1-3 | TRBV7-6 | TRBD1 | TGTGCCAGCAGCTTAGGGACAGGGGACTCTGGAAACACCATATATTTT | CASSLGTGDSGNTIYF
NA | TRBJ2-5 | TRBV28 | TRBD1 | TGTGCCAGCAATACCCGGGACAGGGGAAAAGAGACCCAGTACTTC | CASNTRDRGKETQYF
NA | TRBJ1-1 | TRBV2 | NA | TGTGCCAGCCGGGCGAGGAACACTGAAGCTTTCTTT | CASRARNTEAFF
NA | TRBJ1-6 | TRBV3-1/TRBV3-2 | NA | TGTGCCAGCAGCCGCGGGGGCACTTCACCCCTCCACTTT | CASSRGGTSPLHF
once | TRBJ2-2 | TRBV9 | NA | TGTGCCAGCAGCGCCCTCGGCACCGGGGAGCTGTTTTTT | CASSALGTGELFF
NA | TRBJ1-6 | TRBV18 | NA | TGTGCCAGCTCACCACCGTCAGGTTATAATTCACCCCTCCACTTT | CASSPPSGYNSPLHF
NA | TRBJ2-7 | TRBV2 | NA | TGTGCCAGCAGTGCAACTCCAAGCTCCTACGAGCAGTACTTC | CASSATPSSYEQYF
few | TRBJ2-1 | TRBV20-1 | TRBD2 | TGCAGTGCTAGTGATCTAGCGGGGGAGTGGCTGGGAGAGCAGTTCTTC | CSASDLAGEWLGEQFF
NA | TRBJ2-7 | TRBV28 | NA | TGTGCCAGCAGTTTACAGGGGCCGACCTACGAGCAGTACTTC | CASSLQGPTYEQYF
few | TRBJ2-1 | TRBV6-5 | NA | TGTGCCAGCAGGTCGCGGCACTCCTACAATGAGCAGTTCTTC | CASRSRHSYNEQFF
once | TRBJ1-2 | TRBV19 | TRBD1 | TGTGCCAGTAGTAGGGACAGGGGCTATGGCTACACCTTC | CASSRDRGYGYTF
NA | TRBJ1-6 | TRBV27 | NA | TGTGCCAGCAGTTTACTGGATTCACCCCTCCACTTT | CASSLLDSPLHF
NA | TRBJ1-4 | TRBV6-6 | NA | TGTGCCAGCAGTTACGGGGCAGGGAGTGAAAAACTGTTTTTT | CASSYGAGSEKLFF
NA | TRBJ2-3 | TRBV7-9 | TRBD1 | TGTGCCAGCAGCACAGGGGGCAGCACAGATACGCAGTATTTT | CASSTGGSTDTQYF
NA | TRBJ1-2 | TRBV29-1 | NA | TGCAGCGTTACACGGACAGACTATGGCTACACCTTC | CSVTRTDYGYTF
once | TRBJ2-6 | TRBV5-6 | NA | TGTGCCAGCAGCACCCAAACAGGGTCTGGGGCCAACGTCCTGACTTTC | CASSTQTGSGANVLTF
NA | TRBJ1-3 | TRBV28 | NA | TGTGCCAGCAGCCCGGGCTCCTCTGGAAACACCATATATTTT | CASSPGSSGNTIYF
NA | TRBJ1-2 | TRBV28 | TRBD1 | TGTGCCAGCAGTTTATCGTCAGGGGGTAAGAGCTACACCTTC | CASSLSSGGKSYTF
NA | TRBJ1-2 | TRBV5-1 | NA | TGCGCCAGCAGCTTGGACCAAAAGGGCTACACCTTC | CASSLDQKGYTF
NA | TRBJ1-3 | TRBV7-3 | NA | TGTGCCAGCAGCTTAATGGCAGGGGCCGGAAACACCATATATTTT | CASSLMAGAGNTIYF
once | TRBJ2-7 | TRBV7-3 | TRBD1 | TGTGCCAGCAGCTCCCAACCGGGACAGGGGTACGAGCAGTACTTC | CASSSQPGQGYEQYF
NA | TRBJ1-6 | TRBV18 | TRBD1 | TGTGCCAGCACTAGACAGGGGGATTCACCCCTCCACTTT | CASTRQGDSPLHF
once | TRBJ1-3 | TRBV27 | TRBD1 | TGTGCCAGCAGGGGACAGGGGGCGCGAAACACCATATATTTT | CASRGQGARNTIYF
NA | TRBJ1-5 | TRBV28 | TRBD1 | TGTGCCAGCAGGGGACAGCATAGCAATCAGCCCCAGCATTTT | CASRGQHSNQPQHF
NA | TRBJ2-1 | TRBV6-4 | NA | TGTGCCAGCAGTGAAGGGGGATCCTACAATGAGCAGTTCTTC | CASSEGGSYNEQFF